This entry is about one TCR beta chain. Its specificity is unknown. At one of its ends the junction is not consistent with the germline gene, which may arise from a read error. Every patient had mismatch repair deficiency by PCR or immunohistochemistry. The TCR-sequenced patients were a few responders to pembrolizumab. This CDR3 has 13 residues. The V gene's germline CDR1 is SGHTA and CDR2 FQGNSA. Only in-frame clones appear in the TCRdb table, and some are missing; sequencing was by immunoSEQ multiplex PCR. The table has some 51,000 clones, over 70% seen once. The data derive from a study of PD-1 blockade in mismatch repair-deficient tumors. Overall study: All were previously treated, progressing patients with 12 mismatch repair-deficient cancer types.

Findings and caveats of the study: Rapid post-treatment expansion, then contraction, generally preceding radiologic response, marked tumor-resident clones.

This TCR was sampled from an adult with mismatch repair-deficient cancer. The rearrangement links TRBV7-2 to TRBJ2-3, with a weak D call TRBD1 (5 bases). The sample was peripheral blood, taken around 19 weeks after starting pembrolizumab. CDR3 in DNA: TGTGCCAGCAGCTTAGATTCAGGGCTTCCCCCTCTTTTT. Its translation is CASSLDSGLPPLF. Full variable domain (rest looked up from reference TRBV7-2 and TRBJ2-3): GAGVSQSPSNKVTEKGKDVELRCDPISGHTALYWYRQSLGQGLEFLIYFQGNSAPDKSGLPSDRFSAERTGGSVSTLTIQRTQQEDSAVYLCASSLDSGLPPLFGPGTRLTVL.